Following are 7 T cell receptor beta chains from one sample sequenced in a study of response to subunit inactivated influenza vaccine. MiXCR, applied by TCRdb to the RT-PCR reads, yields one record per CDR3 protein. The sample gives roughly 710,000 distinct CDR3 sequences, around 13% of which show up once; approximately 7.6% is in the top ten. Sequencing used PBMCs from blood, obtained 14 to 15 days before vaccination. The receptors derive from a man aged 50 or older who received an inactivated influenza vaccine.

The chain recombines TRBV18 with TRBJ2-7, with a tentative D call TRBD2 (5 bases). CDR1 and CDR2 from the germline V gene are KGHSH and LQKENI. The CDR3 spans 14 residues. The V and J ends lost 3 bases and 6 bases respectively, with 15 bases between them. As DNA, the CDR3 is TGTGCCAGCTCACCCAAACTAGGAACCTCCGAGCAGTACTTC. Translated, it gives CASSPKLGTSEQYF.

The chain employs TRBV12-3 or TRBV12-4 and TRBJ2-7, with 7 positions matching TRBD2. The V segment lost 3 bases and the J segment 2 bases; nucleotides outside the gene matches: 4. CDR3 length: 14 residues. CDR3 coding DNA: TGTGCCAGCAGTTTCGGGGGAGGGCCCTACGAGCAGTACTTC. Translating gives CASSFGGGPYEQYF.

This clonotype was detected only a few times. This sequence joins TRBV27 and TRBJ1-2; D uncertain. This CDR3 has 15 residues. V was pared by 4 bases and J by 4 bases, with 16 bases between. Germline V gene sequence: CDR1 MNHEY, CDR2 SMNVEV (reference sequence). The DNA for the CDR3 is TGTGCCAGCAGTTACTCAGGCGGACGGTTCTATGGCTACACCTTC. The encoded protein is CASSYSGGRFYGYTF.

This clonotype was found once. The rearrangement links TRBV6-5 to TRBJ1-2; 7 bases agree with TRBD1. The germline V gene has CDR1 MNHEY and CDR2 SVGAGI. The CDR3 consists of 16 residues. After removal of 0 bases from V and 4 bases from J, the junction contained 8 bases not matched to a gene. CDR3 amino acids: CASSYSIGGGSYGYTF. Written as DNA, the CDR3 is TGTGCCAGCAGTTACTCGATAGGGGGCGGCAGCTATGGCTACACCTTC.

The rearrangement links TRBV29-1 to TRBJ2-7; either TRBD1 or TRBD2 may fit D (6 bases each). The CDR3 sequence is 12 residues long. Germline lookup yields CDR1 SQVTM and CDR2 ANQGSEA. V gave up 7 bases and J gave up 7 bases, with 17 bases separating them. The CDR3 sequence is CSAGGGAGEQYF. The CDR3 DNA is TGCAGCGCCGGTGGGGGCGCGGGGGAGCAGTACTTC.

This clonotype was observed at least ten times. The rearrangement uses TRBV9 and TRBJ2-2, with D possibly being TRBD1 (5 bases). Germline V gives CDR1 SGDLS, CDR2 YYNGEE. The CDR3 is 15 residues long. Trimming removed 5 bases at V and 1 base at J, with 12 bases between. The DNA of the CDR3 is TGTGCCAGCAGTAGACAGCCAGTGAACACCGGGGAGCTGTTTTTT. Amino acid sequence: CASSRQPVNTGELFF.

This clonotype was counted between two and nine times. This chain uses TRBV6-5 with TRBJ2-7, with D perhaps matching TRBD1 (5 bases). The CDR3 has 12 residues. Between the trimmed V and J ends, which lost 8 bases and 7 bases, there was a span of 15 bases. CDR1 is MNHEY and CDR2 is SVGAGI in the germline V gene. CDR3 protein: CASRTQAREQYF. CDR3 nucleotide sequence: TGTGCCAGCCGGACACAGGCGAGGGAGCAGTACTTC.